This is a list of T cell receptor beta chains from one sample in a study of T-cell reconstitution after alpha-beta-depleted transplantation in children. TCRdb re-analysed the PCR reads in MiXCR, keeping a single row per CDR3 protein. The data show tens of thousands of distinct CDR3 sequences, 4.9% seen once. This specimen was PBMCs, mostly from graft donor cells, taken 180 days after TCRalphabeta/CD19-depleted stem cell transplant. The receptors here all came from a boy in the first two years of life who had a stem cell transplant for acute myeloid leukemia, so the T cells may come from the graft donor. Each CDR3 is given without its conserved first and last residue. The order of the fields is J gene, V gene, CDR3 protein.

TRBJ2-1	TRBV5-5	ASSLGQGAYNEQF
TRBJ1-2	TRBV20-1	SARAGTGYYGYT
TRBJ1-5	TRBV30	AWSAQGDQPQH
TRBJ1-3	TRBV11-2	ASSSTATGNTIY
TRBJ2-4	TRBV12-3/TRBV12-4	ASIPGQGPLAKNIQY
TRBJ2-3	TRBV5-5	ASSFRDRGPDTQY
TRBJ1-1	TRBV2	ASKGGGENTEAF
TRBJ2-3	TRBV12-3/TRBV12-4	ASSWRTQPSTDTQY
TRBJ2-2	TRBV30	AWTSHGPNTGELF
TRBJ2-3	TRBV5-8	ASSDPGQGTDTQY
TRBJ2-3	TRBV12-3/TRBV12-4	ASSLKRGEDTQY
TRBJ2-3	TRBV5-6	ASSGQGPSTDTQY
TRBJ2-3	TRBV5-6	ASSLTSRATDTQY
TRBJ2-1	TRBV12-3/TRBV12-4	ASSHGTSGGVNEQF
TRBJ1-6	TRBV6-5	ASSYGVQVPYNSPLH
TRBJ1-1	TRBV3-1	ASSLRAYANTEAF
TRBJ2-7	TRBV7-8	ASSFRGSEQY
TRBJ2-1	TRBV3-1	AISPGLLGRVQGTYNEQF
TRBJ2-1	TRBV25-1	ASSDRDRAPNEQF
TRBJ2-5	TRBV11-2	ASSLTGDLKETQY
TRBJ2-7	TRBV7-2	ASSLRVNSYEQY
TRBJ1-1	TRBV12-3/TRBV12-4	ASRAAGGHTEAF
TRBJ2-5	TRBV6-2/TRBV6-3	ASTLQGILQETQY
TRBJ1-4	TRBV25-1	ASSEWKGGFQLF
TRBJ2-6	TRBV6-5	ASSYNSGTGSGANVLT
TRBJ1-3	TRBV4-3	ASSQRDRLTGNTIY
TRBJ1-4	TRBV12-3/TRBV12-4	ASSPGPNEKLF
TRBJ2-3	TRBV7-2	ASSFWDGSTDTQY
TRBJ1-4	TRBV12-3/TRBV12-4	ASSFLGQGEKLF
TRBJ1-1	TRBV10-1	ASTRDRGSAEAF
TRBJ2-7	TRBV4-3	ASSQDPSGAYEQY
TRBJ1-2	TRBV24-1	ATLGAGGSYT
TRBJ1-1	TRBV7-8	ASSPTDRNTEAF
TRBJ2-7	TRBV21-1	ASSKRRTGNSYEQY
TRBJ2-3	TRBV5-6	ASSSDSTDTQY
TRBJ1-5	TRBV19	ASSIVGMGNQPQH
TRBJ2-5	TRBV20-1	SARGAGTRQETQY
TRBJ2-1	TRBV5-4	ASRDQGALTMYDEQF
TRBJ1-5	TRBV20-1	SAKDSYNQPQH
TRBJ1-4	TRBV7-6	ASSVRQGFEKLF
TRBJ2-3	TRBV18	ASSPPARKFGTQY
TRBJ1-1	TRBV4-3	ASSPGTSNTEAF
TRBJ2-2	TRBV6-1	ASGWRGDTGELF
TRBJ2-1	TRBV4-3	ASSQDFWGQGGNNEQF
TRBJ1-2	TRBV10-2	ASSLRRGGDGYT